This TCR beta chain stems from a study of blood T cell repertoires in COVID-19. The CDR3 has 15 amino acids. Trimming removed 1 base at V and 3 bases at J, with 11 bases between. Germline values: CDR1 SGHKS, CDR2 YYEKEE (reference sequence). In the authors' workflow: Reference gene primer amplification yielded estimated nucleated cell counts. Produced via immunoSEQ multiplex PCR; TCRdb's table is partial and in-frame only. V, J and clone size reflect that table, while D and trimming were determined from the DNA. The table lists more than 200,000 clones, roughly 83% of them singletons. The receptor's source is a man aged 40-49 years with acute or convalescent COVID-19. The chain employs TRBV5-5 and TRBJ2-1; weak D call: TRBD2 (6 bases). The sequenced sample consisted of peripheral blood. Here the CDR3 DNA reads TGTGCCAGCAGCTTGAGTGGGACTGACTACAATGAGCAGTTCTTC. Its translation is CASSLSGTDYNEQFF.